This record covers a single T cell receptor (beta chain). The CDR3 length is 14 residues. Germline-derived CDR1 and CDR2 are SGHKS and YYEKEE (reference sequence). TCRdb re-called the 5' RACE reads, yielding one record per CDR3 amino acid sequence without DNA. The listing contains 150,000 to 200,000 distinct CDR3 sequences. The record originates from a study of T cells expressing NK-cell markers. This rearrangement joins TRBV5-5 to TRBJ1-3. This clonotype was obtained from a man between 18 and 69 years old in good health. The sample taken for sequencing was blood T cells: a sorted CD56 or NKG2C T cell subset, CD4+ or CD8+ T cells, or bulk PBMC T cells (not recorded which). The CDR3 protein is CASSWRSSGNTIYF.